The clone carrying this T cell receptor beta chain is a singleton in its sample. Sequencing was performed with immunoSEQ multiplex PCR; in TCRdb, only in-frame clones are kept and a portion is missing. The sample yields 150,000 to 200,000 clones, 90% to 95% seen once. The sample comes from a study of control samples from healthy donors and cancer patients. The CDR3 length is 12 residues. V was shortened by 6 bases and J by 4 bases, with 9 bases between the two germline ends. Germline V gives CDR1 MDHEN, CDR2 SYDVKM. Source material: blood. The chain joins TRBV28 to TRBJ1-2; D might be TRBD1 (5 bases). The clonotype originates from a woman aged 25-40 years in good health. The CDR3 loop reads CASSPGLYGYTF. CDR3 DNA sequence: TGTGCCAGCAGCCCGGGGCTCTATGGCTACACCTTC.